These 29 T cell receptor beta chains share one sample of origin, sequenced in a study of blood T cell repertoires in COVID-19. Profiling relied on immunoSEQ multiplex PCR, and the TCRdb table lists in-frame clones only, not all of them. The sample includes 240,000 or so clones, roughly 80% of them seen just once. Sample: peripheral blood. These TCRs come from an elderly woman with acute or convalescent COVID-19.

This clone turned up a few times. The chain recombines TRBV2 with TRBJ2-5; 7 nucleotides agree with TRBD1. The CDR3 runs to 13 residues. CDR1 is SNHLY and CDR2 is FYNNEI in the germline V gene. The V gene end was trimmed by 10 bases and the J gene end by 2 bases; junction bases not matched to a gene: 7. For the CDR3, the DNA is TGTGCCACCTCGGGACAGACACAAGAGACCCAGTACTTC. It encodes CATSGQTQETQYF.

This sequence joins TRBV15 and TRBJ1-5, with unresolved D. In germline, CDR1 is LNHNV, CDR2 YYDKDF (reference sequence). Trimming stripped 3 bases from V and 3 bases from J, with 3 bases between. The CDR3 is made up of 12 amino acids. The CDR3 is CATSSYNQPQHF. In nucleotides, the CDR3 is TGTGCCACCAGCAGCTACAATCAGCCCCAGCATTTT.

V is TRBV11-2 and J is TRBJ2-1; 10 positions agree with TRBD2. The CDR3 covers 16 residues. Per germline, CDR1 SGHAT and CDR2 FQNNGV. V trimming: 5 bases; J trimming: 10 bases; junction bases outside the gene matches: 14. Here the CDR3 reads CASSPRLASGGGEQFF. The CDR3, as DNA: TGTGCCAGCAGCCCCCGGCTCGCTAGCGGGGGTGGGGAGCAGTTCTTC.

The chain uses TRBV28 and TRBJ1-5; 9 nucleotides match TRBD1. Germline values: CDR1 MDHEN, CDR2 SYDVKM. The length of the CDR3 is 14 residues. The trim removed 4 bases at V and 5 bases at J, leaving 3 bases unmatched. As DNA, the CDR3 is TGTGCCAGCAGTTCCGGGACAGGGTATCAGCCCCAGCATTTT. It codes for CASSSGTGYQPQHF.

The V call is TRBV7-2, the J call TRBJ1-4, with TRBD1 matching 10 bases. Germline loops: CDR1 SGHTA, CDR2 FQGNSA. Germline trimming cut 1 base from V and 7 bases from J; bases unmatched to any gene: 3. The CDR3 spans 15 residues. The CDR3 reads CASSLGTGGGEKLFF. CDR3 in DNA: TGTGCCAGCAGCTTAGGGACAGGGGGGGGTGAAAAACTGTTTTTT.

The V gene is TRBV6-5, the J gene TRBJ1-5; tentatively, D is TRBD1 (5 bases). From germline, CDR1 is MNHEY and CDR2 SVGAGI. Trimming took 7 bases from V and 7 from J, leaving 14 bases between them. This CDR3 region has 13 residues. The CDR3 coding sequence is TGTGCCAGCAATTTGGGGGAGGGGCAGCCCCAGCATTTT. Encoded protein: CASNLGEGQPQHF.

This clone was detected once. The J gene is TRBJ1-2, the V gene TRBV30; the match to TRBD1 covers 7 bases. The germline CDR1 and CDR2 sequences are GTSNPN and SVGIG (reference sequence). Losses at the gene ends were 2 bases for V and 0 bases for J; bases not matched to a gene: 12. The CDR3 is 17 residues long. In DNA, the CDR3 is TGTGCCTGGAGTCCCCCTTACCGGGACAGAACTAACTATGGCTACACCTTC. Its protein product is CAWSPPYRDRTNYGYTF.

J is TRBJ1-2 and V is TRBV3-1 (or the pseudogene TRBV3-2); 8 bases are shared with TRBD1. The V gene's germline CDR1 is LGHDT and CDR2 YNNKEL (reference sequence). V was pared by 6 bases and J by 1 base, with 4 bases of the junction left unmatched. This CDR3 region has 14 residues. The CDR3 sequence is CASRDRGDNYGYTF. Here the CDR3 DNA reads TGTGCCAGCAGAGACAGGGGTGATAACTATGGCTACACCTTC.

The chain joins TRBV7-2 to TRBJ2-2; D may be TRBD1 (5 bases). V lost 1 base and J 4 bases, leaving 7 bases between the germline ends. CDR1 is SGHTA and CDR2 is FQGNSA in the germline V gene. The CDR3 runs 14 residues. The CDR3 bases are TGTGCCAGCAGCTTAGGGGGCCCCACCGGGGAGCTGTTTTTT. It is translated as CASSLGGPTGELFF.

The V call is TRBV28, the J call TRBJ2-7; 8 bases align to TRBD1. The CDR3 runs to 12 residues. The germline V gene encodes CDR1 MDHEN and CDR2 SYDVKM. V gave up 2 bases and J gave up 12 bases; unmatched junction bases: 6. This CDR3 is CASSLPDREAYF. The CDR3 DNA reads TGTGCCAGCAGTTTACCGGACAGGGAGGCGTACTTC.

This clone was recorded once. The CDR3 DNA reads as TGTGCCAGCAGCCAAGTAGGAGTTTATAATGAAAAACTGTTTTTT. Its translation is CASSQVGVYNEKLFF. The chain is built from TRBV3-1 (or the pseudogene TRBV3-2) and TRBJ1-4; D ambiguous. CDR1 and CDR2 from the germline V gene are LGHDT and YNNKEL (reference sequence). This CDR3 spans 15 amino acids. V was shortened by 1 base and J by 4 bases, with 10 bases between the two germline ends.

V usage is TRBV18 and J usage is TRBJ2-1; 12 nucleotides align to TRBD1. Germline-derived CDR1 and CDR2 are KGHSH and LQKENI. This CDR3 has 15 amino acids. Trimming cost V 6 bases and J 4 bases; bases outside gene matches: 4. The CDR3 loop reads CASSWGQGAYNEQFF. CDR3 DNA: TGTGCCAGCTCCTGGGGACAGGGGGCGTACAATGAGCAGTTCTTC.

This clone was observed a few times. The chain carries TRBV3-1 (or the pseudogene TRBV3-2) and TRBJ2-2, with D possibly TRBD2 on 5 matching bases. Germline-derived CDR1 and CDR2 are LGHDT and YNNKEL (reference sequence). This CDR3 has 15 amino acids. Trimming cost V 5 bases and J 3 bases, with 13 bases left between them. The CDR3: CASSTPRRHTGELFF. In nucleotides, the CDR3 is TGTGCCAGCAGCACTCCCCGGAGGCACACCGGGGAGCTGTTTTTT.

J is TRBJ1-1 and V is TRBV5-1; D not resolved. Germline loops: CDR1 SGHRS, CDR2 YFSETQ. V lost 0 bases and J lost 0, with 9 bases in between. The CDR3 runs to 15 residues. The CDR3 region has the DNA TGCGCCAGCAGCTTGGGAGTGGCGGTGAACACTGAAGCTTTCTTT. It encodes CASSLGVAVNTEAFF.

The chain carries TRBV7-3 and TRBJ2-2; 7 nucleotides line up with TRBD1. The germline V gene encodes CDR1 SGHTA and CDR2 FQGTGA. The CDR3 has 13 amino acids. J lost 6 bases, V lost 5 bases, and 3 bases had no gene match. The CDR3 nucleotides read TGTGCCAGCAGCCTGCAGGGGGCCGGGGAGCTGTTTTTT. Translation: CASSLQGAGELFF.

The chain combines TRBV5-1 with TRBJ2-3; 9 bases are a match to TRBD2. This CDR3 region has 14 residues. Germline assignment: CDR1 SGHRS and CDR2 YFSETQ. With V trimmed by 4 bases and J by 6 bases, 6 bases remained unmatched. The CDR3 loop reads CASSPLAGEDTQYF. CDR3 DNA sequence: TGCGCCAGCAGCCCCTTAGCGGGGGAGGATACGCAGTATTTT.

A few counts support this clone. The chain employs TRBV3-1 (or the pseudogene TRBV3-2) and TRBJ1-2; 8 nucleotides match TRBD1. Germline CDR1 and CDR2: LGHDT and YNNKEL (reference sequence). This CDR3 region has 15 residues. V gave up 0 bases and J gave up 4 bases; unmatched junction bases: 4. This CDR3 reads CASSQETGELYGYTF. DNA for the CDR3: TGTGCCAGCAGCCAAGAGACAGGGGAGCTCTATGGCTACACCTTC.

The chain has TRBV10-1 and TRBJ2-7, with D tentatively TRBD1 (6 bases). The CDR3 length is 13 residues. Trimming pared 2 bases from V and 3 bases from J, leaving 8 bases between. The V gene's germline CDR1 is WNHNN and CDR2 SYGVQD (reference sequence). The chain's CDR3 is CASSEDRSYEQYF. Here the CDR3 DNA reads TGCGCCAGCAGTGAGGACAGGAGCTACGAGCAGTACTTC.

The genes are TRBV28 and TRBJ1-2; 8 positions match TRBD1. Losses at the gene ends were 2 bases for V and 8 bases for J; bases not matched to a gene: 16. The CDR3 contains 17 residues. Germline lookup yields CDR1 MDHEN and CDR2 SYDVKM. The CDR3 is CASSLGPGRSGGGGYTF. DNA for the CDR3: TGTGCCAGCAGTTTAGGACCCGGGAGATCAGGGGGCGGGGGCTACACCTTC.

The CDR3 bases are TGTGCCAGCTCACAACCGGGACAGGGGGGCGGCGAGCAGTACTTC. It is translated as CASSQPGQGGGEQYF. This chain links TRBV18 with TRBJ2-7, with 11 bases fitting TRBD1. Per germline, CDR1 KGHSH and CDR2 LQKENI. The length of the CDR3 is 15 residues. J was trimmed by 6 bases and V by 4 bases; bases with no gene match: 8.

This clone occurred once. V is TRBV9 and J is TRBJ2-3, with D perhaps TRBD2 (6 bases). CDR1 is SGDLS, CDR2 YYNGEE, per germline. The CDR3 is made up of 18 amino acids. The V end was cut by 2 bases, the J end by 0 bases, with 19 bases between. CDR3 sequence (DNA): TGTGCCAGCAGCGTTTATGGAGCGGGTCCCCAAAGCACAGATACGCAGTATTTT. It codes for CASSVYGAGPQSTDTQYF.

A word on this clone: The junction does not match germline at one end; this may be a read error. The chain recombines TRBV7-7 with TRBJ2-1; the D gene is possibly TRBD2 (5 bases). The CDR3 spans 14 residues. Germline lookup yields CDR1 SSHAT and CDR2 FNYEAQ (reference sequence). The CDR3 DNA sequence: TGTGCTAGCAGCTTAGTAGAGGTGGGGAGTGAGCAGTTCTTC. This sequence encodes CASSLVEVGSEQFF.

The chain couples TRBV5-8 to TRBJ1-1, with 7 bases fitting TRBD1. The ends lost 3 bases at V and 3 bases at J; junction bases unmatched: 14. Germline CDR1 reads SGHTS; CDR2 reads YDEGEE. The CDR3 extends over 17 amino acids. Here the CDR3 reads CASSSVRGPWIYTEAFF. For the CDR3, the DNA is TGTGCCAGCAGCTCCGTTAGGGGGCCTTGGATTTACACTGAAGCTTTCTTT.

The chain employs TRBV5-1 and TRBJ1-1; 8 bases match TRBD1. CDR1 is SGHRS and CDR2 is YFSETQ in the germline V gene. The V and J ends lost 1 base and 7 bases, in that order; junction bases with no gene match: 6. This CDR3 contains 14 residues. The CDR3 is CASSLRTGYGEAFF. The CDR3 bases are TGCGCCAGCAGCTTGAGGACAGGGTACGGTGAAGCTTTCTTT.

The V gene is TRBV2, the J gene TRBJ2-5; 12 nucleotides line up with TRBD1. Germline loops: CDR1 SNHLY, CDR2 FYNNEI. V gave up 6 bases and J gave up 4 bases; unmatched junction bases: 9. The CDR3 totals 16 residues. CDR3 nucleotides: TGTGCCAGCAGGGGGACAGGGGGCTATGCGGGAGAGACCCAGTACTTC. Amino acids: CASRGTGGYAGETQYF.

The count of this clone is one. The chain combines TRBV19 with TRBJ1-5, with D maybe TRBD1 (5 bases). The CDR3 length is 15 residues. Per germline, CDR1 LNHDA and CDR2 SQIVND (reference sequence). The germline V and J ends were trimmed by 5 bases and 0 bases, with 11 bases remaining between them. The CDR3 spells CASSGGVYSNQPQHF. The DNA of the CDR3 is TGTGCCAGTAGTGGAGGGGTCTATAGCAATCAGCCCCAGCATTTT.

V gene TRBV19 combines with J gene TRBJ2-3, with TRBD2 matching over 9 bases. Trimming removed 4 bases from V and 1 base from J; junction bases left unmatched: 6. Germline lookup yields CDR1 LNHDA and CDR2 SQIVND (reference sequence). This CDR3 region has 16 residues. DNA for the CDR3: TGTGCCAGTAGTACGGGACCTAGCGGGGGCACAGATACGCAGTATTTT. Translated, it gives CASSTGPSGGTDTQYF.

The chain uses TRBV7-6 and TRBJ2-7, with a weak D call TRBD2 (5 bases). Germline values: CDR1 SGHVS, CDR2 FNYEAQ. The CDR3 loop spans 15 amino acids. Trimming stripped 4 bases from V and 0 bases from J, with 13 bases between. The DNA of the CDR3 is TGTGCCAGCAGCTCTCTACTAGAAAGCTCCTACGAGCAGTACTTC. It is translated as CASSSLLESSYEQYF.

This chain links TRBV7-9 with TRBJ1-1, with D possibly matching TRBD1 (6 bases). Trimming stripped 5 bases from V and 1 base from J, with 17 bases between. The CDR3 length is 16 residues. The V gene's germline CDR1 is SEHNR and CDR2 FQNEAQ (reference sequence). DNA for the CDR3: TGTGCCAGCAGCACAGGGCGGGGGCAGGGGAACACTGAAGCTTTCTTT. Residues: CASSTGRGQGNTEAFF. The full variable domain, in which reference TRBV7-9 and TRBJ1-1 provide the parts outside the CDR3, is DTGVSQNPRHKITKRGQNVTFRCDPISEHNRLYWYRQTLGQGPEFLTYFQNEAQLEKSRLLSDRFSAERPKGSFSTLEIQRTEQGDSAMYLCASSTGRGQGNTEAFFGQGTRLTVV.